This T cell receptor (beta chain) was profiled in a study of CD8 T cells in Susac syndrome. In the case of this clonotype: Its target is unknown.

Sequencing of TCR beta drew on CD8+ and CD4+ T cells from blood. TEMRA cells were enriched by FACS, while CD8+ and CD4+ T cells were obtained through a negative isolation that was performed magnetically. The CDR3 is made up of 13 amino acids. Trimming took off 4 bases at V and 9 bases at J, with 12 bases between the two ends. Germline V gene lookup returns CDR1 MNHEY and CDR2 SVGEGT. Study-wide results and limits: An acknowledgment was made by the study that its TCR sequencing and HLA analysis involved relatively few individuals.

RNA, at roughly 0.5 to 1 ug, was reverse transcribed with random hexamers. TCR beta CDR3 was amplified by immunoSEQ covering 54 Vbeta and 13 Jbeta. MiXCR was run by TCRdb on the immunoSEQ multiplex PCR reads, yielding one entry per CDR3 protein. The sample lists some 80,000 distinct CDR3 sequences, 94% seen once, with less than 0.3% in the top ten. Sequenced material: CD8+ T cells from PBMCs. The chain links TRBV6-2 or TRBV6-3 to TRBJ2-2; possible D gene TRBD2, 6 bases. This clonotype was sampled from a human donor in good health. CDR3 residues: CASSWSGGRELFF. CDR3 sequence (DNA): TGTGCCAGCAGTTGGTCAGGCGGGAGGGAGCTGTTTTTT.